Relative to its sample, the clone carrying this T cell receptor (beta chain) is medium-sized. Its antigen is undetermined. The CDR3 sequence is 14 residues long. The junction had 4 bases not matched to a gene; V was cut back by 3 bases and J by 9 bases. Germline CDR1 SGHTA, CDR2 FQGNSA. This entry comes from a study of identifying expanded T cells in peripheral blood. Study outcomes and limitations: Roughly two-week clone count variance significantly increased as total template count grew. Technical replicates showed roughly 1.2 changed clones; roughly two weeks roughly 15; four weeks 19.

Profiled with immunoSEQ multiplex PCR; TCRdb holds only in-frame clones, not every one. The sample gives some 120,000 clones, around 84% of which show up once; 2.5% to 3.5% is in the top ten. Collection occurred without any documented infections or immune events in donors. The chain is built from TRBV7-2 and TRBJ1-6, with 8 bases identical to TRBD1. The clonotype originates from a person aged 18-70 years in good health. Specimen: blood. The CDR3 DNA is TGTGCCAGCAGCTTCGGGACAGGTGGTTCACCCCTCCACTTT. Translation gives CASSFGTGGSPLHF.